This entry describes one TCR beta chain. These data originate in a study of technical replicates of blood from several donors. Profiling relied on immunoSEQ multiplex PCR, and the TCRdb table lists in-frame clones only, not all of them. Counted here are 60,000 to 80,000 clones, nearly 90% occurring once; the ten biggest clones make up more than 4%. CDR1 and CDR2 from the germline V gene are LNHDA and SQIVND (reference sequence). This CDR3 has 18 amino acids. V gave up 2 bases and J gave up 5 bases; unmatched junction bases: 12. The chain combines TRBV19 with TRBJ2-1; 10 bases agree with TRBD1. This TCR was sampled from a human donor in good health. Some clones in this sample may be carry-over from other donors' samples. Sequenced input: PBMCs. This chain's CDR3 is CASSINLDRGFYDNEQFF. The CDR3 DNA is TGTGCCAGTAGTATAAACCTGGACAGGGGGTTTTACGACAATGAGCAGTTCTTC. The full variable domain, in which reference TRBV19 and TRBJ2-1 provide the parts outside the CDR3, is DGGITQSPKYLFRKEGQNVTLSCEQNLNHDAMYWYRQDPGQGLRLIYYSQIVNDFQKGDIAEGYSVSREKKESFPLTVTSAQKNPTAFYLCASSINLDRGFYDNEQFFGPGTRLTVL.